These T cell receptor beta chains were read from a single sample in a study of human T cells and chemical hapten exposure. Via MiXCR, TCRdb re-called the RACE reads, giving one row per CDR3 protein. The sample lists about 260,000 distinct CDR3 sequences; more than 6.5% were seen once. Source: whole blood, taken in connection with sensitization to the hapten diphenylcyclopropenone (DPC). The receptors derive from a woman aged 40 to 49 with alopecia areata. Some clones in this sample may be carry-over from other donors' samples. The CDR3 runs from the conserved cysteine through the conserved F or W. Fields, in order: clone size, D gene, CDR3 length, J gene, V gene, CDR3 protein, CDR3 DNA. A D gene is named only where the DNA matches it firmly. Rows give clone size only sometimes, using once, few, many, or a class for an expanded clone.

size: few
D: -
length: 13
J: TRBJ2-2
V: TRBV12-3/TRBV12-4
CDR3: CASSLGERQWLFF
DNA: TGTGCCAGCAGTTTAGGGGAAAGACAGTGGCTGTTTTTT

size: -
D: -
length: 14
J: TRBJ2-7
V: TRBV5-1
CDR3: CASSLVRGEGEQYF
DNA: TGCGCCAGCAGCCTTGTTAGGGGAGAGGGCGAGCAGTACTTC

size: few
D: -
length: 19
J: TRBJ2-3
V: TRBV5-1
CDR3: CASSLARWSRGDSTDTQYF
DNA: TGCGCCAGCAGCTTGGCCCGTTGGTCCCGCGGGGACAGCACAGATACGCAGTATTTT

size: -
D: -
length: 14
J: TRBJ2-7
V: TRBV4-3
CDR3: CASSQEPGAYEQYF
DNA: TGCGCCAGCAGCCAAGAGCCAGGCGCCTACGAGCAGTACTTC

size: -
D: TRBD2
length: 15
J: TRBJ2-3
V: TRBV2
CDR3: CASARLAGVRDTQYF
DNA: TGTGCCAGCGCCCGACTAGCGGGAGTGAGAGATACGCAGTATTTT

size: -
D: -
length: 16
J: TRBJ1-2
V: TRBV6-2/TRBV6-3
CDR3: CASSSHPGQPDYGYTF
DNA: TGTGCCAGCAGTTCGCACCCCGGACAGCCGGACTATGGCTACACCTTC

size: -
D: TRBD1
length: 19
J: TRBJ1-3
V: TRBV20-1
CDR3: CSARAPGQGAKRSGNTIYF
DNA: TGCAGTGCTAGAGCCCCGGGACAGGGGGCGAAAAGATCGGGAAACACCATATATTTT

size: few
D: -
length: 15
J: TRBJ1-2
V: TRBV7-2
CDR3: CASMKWGKTNYGYTF
DNA: TGTGCCAGCATGAAGTGGGGGAAGACTAACTATGGCTACACCTTC

size: -
D: -
length: 13
J: TRBJ2-2
V: TRBV6-2/TRBV6-3
CDR3: CATRPEGSGELFF
DNA: TGTGCCACCCGCCCGGAGGGGAGCGGGGAGCTGTTTTTT

size: -
D: TRBD2
length: 17
J: TRBJ2-2
V: TRBV7-9
CDR3: CASSPTSGRANTGELFF
DNA: TGTGCCAGCAGCCCGACTAGCGGGAGGGCCAACACCGGGGAGCTGTTTTTT

size: few
D: -
length: 15
J: TRBJ2-5
V: TRBV28
CDR3: CASSAPGHQQETQYF
DNA: TGTGCCAGCAGTGCTCCCGGACACCAGCAAGAGACCCAGTACTTC

size: -
D: TRBD2
length: 14
J: TRBJ2-7
V: TRBV13
CDR3: CASSRRTGGYEQYF
DNA: TGTGCCAGCAGCCGACGGACGGGAGGCTACGAGCAGTACTTC

size: few
D: -
length: 16
J: TRBJ2-4
V: TRBV12-3/TRBV12-4
CDR3: CASSLSSYIAKNIQYF
DNA: TGTGCCAGCAGTTTAAGCAGCTACATAGCCAAAAACATTCAGTACTTC

size: many
D: TRBD2
length: 12
J: TRBJ2-7
V: TRBV29-1
CDR3: CSVAAGVGEQYF
DNA: TGCAGCGTTGCCGCGGGAGTGGGCGAGCAGTACTTC

size: -
D: -
length: 13
J: TRBJ2-1
V: TRBV5-1
CDR3: CASSMYRVSEQFF
DNA: TGCGCCAGCAGCATGTACAGGGTTTCCGAGCAGTTCTTC

size: -
D: -
length: 16
J: TRBJ1-1
V: TRBV20-1
CDR3: CSARDAGGGLGTEAFF
DNA: TGCAGTGCTAGAGATGCGGGTGGGGGCCTCGGCACTGAAGCTTTCTTT

size: once
D: -
length: 15
J: TRBJ1-1
V: TRBV5-6
CDR3: CASSLAGGKNTEAFF
DNA: TGTGCCAGCAGCTTGGCTGGTGGTAAGAACACTGAAGCTTTCTTT

size: few
D: -
length: 14
J: TRBJ2-5
V: TRBV10-3
CDR3: CAISGRGSQETQYF
DNA: TGTGCCATCAGTGGTCGTGGTTCCCAAGAGACCCAGTACTTC

size: few
D: -
length: 14
J: TRBJ2-4
V: TRBV12-3/TRBV12-4
CDR3: CASSAAGTESIQYF
DNA: TGTGCCAGCAGTGCCGCGGGGACGGAGAGCATTCAGTACTTC

size: -
D: -
length: 14
J: TRBJ1-6
V: TRBV12-3/TRBV12-4
CDR3: CASSPQAYNSPLHF
DNA: TGTGCCAGCAGTCCCCAGGCTTATAATTCACCCCTCCACTTT

size: -
D: -
length: 14
J: TRBJ2-3
V: TRBV2
CDR3: CASSESLSTDTQYF
DNA: TGTGCCAGCAGTGAATCCCTTTCCACAGATACGCAGTATTTT

size: -
D: -
length: 14
J: TRBJ2-1
V: TRBV12-3/TRBV12-4
CDR3: CASSLGHLAEEQFF
DNA: TGTGCCAGCAGTTTAGGACACCTAGCTGAAGAGCAGTTCTTC

size: many
D: -
length: 15
J: TRBJ2-7
V: TRBV7-9
CDR3: CASSLALGGRYEQYF
DNA: TGTGCCAGCAGCTTAGCGCTTGGGGGGAGGTACGAGCAGTACTTC

size: few
D: TRBD1
length: 15
J: TRBJ2-7
V: TRBV5-1
CDR3: CASSPRTGYVYEQYF
DNA: TGCGCCAGCAGCCCAAGGACAGGGTACGTCTACGAGCAGTACTTC

size: few
D: TRBD1
length: 14
J: TRBJ2-7
V: TRBV28
CDR3: CASSVHRGNYEQYF
DNA: TGTGCCAGCAGTGTTCACAGGGGAAACTACGAGCAGTACTTC

size: -
D: TRBD1
length: 16
J: TRBJ2-7
V: TRBV5-1
CDR3: CASSLASGQGSYEQYF
DNA: TGCGCCAGCAGCTTGGCCTCCGGACAGGGGTCCTACGAGCAGTACTTC

size: few
D: -
length: 14
J: TRBJ1-2
V: TRBV12-3/TRBV12-4
CDR3: CASRRSGVLYGYTF
DNA: TGTGCCAGCAGAAGGTCGGGGGTCCTCTATGGCTACACCTTC

size: many
D: -
length: 17
J: TRBJ2-2
V: TRBV24-1
CDR3: CATSDSIRERETGELFF
DNA: TGTGCCACCAGTGATTCGATCCGGGAGCGAGAGACCGGGGAGCTGTTTTTT

size: few
D: TRBD1
length: 14
J: TRBJ2-2
V: TRBV6-6
CDR3: CASQLQGITGELFF
DNA: TGTGCCAGCCAGTTACAGGGGATCACCGGGGAGCTGTTTTTT

size: -
D: -
length: 16
J: TRBJ1-3
V: TRBV9
CDR3: CASSVGSGQEGNTIYF
DNA: TGTGCCAGCAGCGTAGGGTCAGGGCAAGAAGGAAACACCATATATTTT

size: few
D: TRBD1
length: 15
J: TRBJ2-7
V: TRBV6-2/TRBV6-3
CDR3: CASRPTRTGNYEQYF
DNA: TGTGCCAGCAGACCCACTAGGACAGGAAACTACGAGCAGTACTTC

size: few
D: -
length: 15
J: TRBJ1-2
V: TRBV9
CDR3: CASSPGQRGGYGYTF
DNA: TGTGCCAGCAGCCCTGGACAGAGAGGGGGATATGGCTACACCTTC

size: -
D: -
length: 11
J: TRBJ2-1
V: TRBV2
CDR3: CASSARGEQFF
DNA: TGTGCCAGCAGTGCTAGGGGGGAGCAGTTCTTC

size: -
D: -
length: 14
J: TRBJ2-1
V: TRBV20-1
CDR3: CSAPGGSGDNEQFF
DNA: TGCAGTGCTCCAGGGGGGAGTGGGGACAATGAGCAGTTCTTC

size: -
D: -
length: 12
J: TRBJ2-3
V: TRBV7-8
CDR3: CASSLKTDTQYF
DNA: TGTGCCAGCAGTCTGAAGACAGATACGCAGTATTTT

size: -
D: TRBD2
length: 15
J: TRBJ2-7
V: TRBV7-9
CDR3: CASSLAGLAVYEQYF
DNA: TGTGCCAGCAGCTTAGCGGGACTAGCGGTCTACGAGCAGTACTTC

size: -
D: -
length: 15
J: TRBJ2-1
V: TRBV5-1
CDR3: CASSPTVSSYNEQFF
DNA: TGCGCCAGCAGCCCGACGGTAAGCTCCTACAATGAGCAGTTCTTC

size: -
D: -
length: 13
J: TRBJ2-2
V: TRBV6-6
CDR3: CASSYVGTGELFF
DNA: TGTGCCAGCAGTTACGTTGGAACCGGGGAGCTGTTTTTT

size: few
D: -
length: 15
J: TRBJ2-1
V: TRBV7-8
CDR3: CASLREDSSYNEQFF
DNA: TGTGCCAGCTTAAGAGAGGACAGCTCCTACAATGAGCAGTTCTTC

size: many
D: -
length: 16
J: TRBJ1-4
V: TRBV18
CDR3: CASSSQAGRFDEKLFF
DNA: TGTGCCAGCTCGTCGCAGGCAGGGAGGTTCGATGAAAAACTGTTTTTT

size: -
D: TRBD1
length: 17
J: TRBJ2-1
V: TRBV19
CDR3: CASSNLRDSYSYNEQFF
DNA: TGTGCCAGTAGTAACCTTAGGGACAGTTACTCCTACAATGAGCAGTTCTTC

size: few
D: -
length: 13
J: TRBJ2-3
V: TRBV5-6
CDR3: CASSFFAVDTQYF
DNA: TGTGCCAGCAGCTTTTTTGCGGTGGATACGCAGTATTTT

size: few
D: -
length: 15
J: TRBJ2-2
V: TRBV4-2
CDR3: CASSQDTLDTGELFF
DNA: TGTGCCAGCAGCCAAGATACGCTAGACACCGGGGAGCTGTTTTTT

size: few
D: TRBD1
length: 16
J: TRBJ2-2
V: TRBV6-2/TRBV6-3
CDR3: CASSYRYRGGPGELFF
DNA: TGTGCCAGCAGTTACCGATACAGGGGCGGCCCCGGGGAGCTGTTTTTT

size: -
D: -
length: 16
J: TRBJ1-3
V: TRBV12-3/TRBV12-4
CDR3: CASSFWLSSSGNTIYF
DNA: TGTGCCAGCAGTTTCTGGCTCTCGAGCTCTGGAAACACCATATATTTT

size: -
D: TRBD2
length: 17
J: TRBJ2-2
V: TRBV20-1
CDR3: CSARVRTSDLNTGELFF
DNA: TGCAGTGCTAGAGTAAGGACTAGCGATTTGAACACCGGGGAGCTGTTTTTT

size: many
D: -
length: 15
J: TRBJ2-3
V: TRBV12-3/TRBV12-4
CDR3: CASSFRQADTDTQYF
DNA: TGTGCCAGCAGTTTTCGACAGGCCGACACAGATACGCAGTATTTT

size: many
D: TRBD2
length: 15
J: TRBJ2-1
V: TRBV5-1
CDR3: CASSSGRAGDNEQFF
DNA: TGCGCCAGCAGCTCCGGGAGGGCCGGGGACAATGAGCAGTTCTTC

size: few
D: -
length: 17
J: TRBJ2-4
V: TRBV6-2/TRBV6-3
CDR3: CASSYWGTSLAKNIQYF
DNA: TGTGCCAGCAGTTACTGGGGGACATCGTTAGCCAAAAACATTCAGTACTTC

size: -
D: -
length: 15
J: TRBJ1-6
V: TRBV2
CDR3: CASRRRTLYGSPLHF
DNA: TGTGCCAGCAGGCGCAGGACCCTTTATGGATCACCCCTCCACTTT

size: few
D: -
length: 15
J: TRBJ1-5
V: TRBV2
CDR3: CASSPILMGQQPQHF
DNA: TGTGCCAGCAGTCCAATTCTCATGGGTCAGCAGCCCCAGCATTTT

size: -
D: -
length: 13
J: TRBJ1-1
V: TRBV6-5
CDR3: CASIPLGQTEAFF
DNA: TGTGCCAGCATCCCCTTAGGACAGACTGAAGCTTTCTTT

size: many
D: -
length: 14
J: TRBJ2-2
V: TRBV25-1
CDR3: CASRASGNTGELFF
DNA: TGTGCCAGCAGGGCCTCCGGGAACACCGGGGAGCTGTTTTTT

size: few
D: -
length: 13
J: TRBJ2-7
V: TRBV4-2
CDR3: CASSPRDAGEQYF
DNA: TGTGCCAGCAGCCCCCGGGATGCCGGCGAGCAGTACTTC